Following are 16 T cell receptor beta chains from one sample sequenced in a study of CD8+ T cells in alopecia areata. Stated treatment: oral pan-JAK inhibitor, 5-10 mg twice daily. It was cDNA, reverse transcribed from extracted RNA, that served as the sequencing template. The protocol was immunoSEQ multiplex PCR, while the TCRdb copy is restricted to in-frame clones and leaves out a portion. The sample records 95,000 to 100,000 clones, 55% to 75% being singletons. This specimen was CD8+ T cells sorted from blood, taken around week 55, from a patient treated with tofacitinib. The receptors come from a human donor with alopecia areata.

The chain is built from TRBV14 and TRBJ2-7; D unresolved. Germline CDR1 SGHDN, CDR2 FVKESK. The CDR3 contains 12 residues. V was clipped by 4 bases and J by 7 bases, with 11 bases between them. CDR3 amino acids: CASSPGLGEQYF. As DNA, the CDR3 is TGTGCCAGCAGCCCCGGCTTGGGGGAGCAGTACTTC. Supplemented by reference TRBV14 and TRBJ2-7, the full variable domain reads EAGVTQFPSHSVIEKGQTVTLRCDPISGHDNLYWYRRVMGKEIKFLLHFVKESKQDESGMPNNRFLAERTGGTYSTLKVQPAELEDSGVYFCASSPGLGEQYFGPGTRLTVT.

This clone was picked up a small number of times. The chain has TRBV2 and TRBJ1-5; D is ambiguous. The length of the CDR3 is 14 residues. V gave up 3 bases and J gave up 0 bases, with 6 bases separating them. The germline CDR1 and CDR2 sequences are SNHLY and FYNNEI. The DNA of the CDR3 is TGTGCCAGCAGTGAGAGATCTAGCAATCAGCCCCAGCATTTT. It specifies CASSERSSNQPQHF. Full variable domain (remainder filled in from reference TRBV2 and TRBJ1-5): EPEVTQTPSHQVTQMGQEVILRCVPISNHLYFYWYRQILGQKVEFLVSFYNNEISEKSEIFDDQFSVERPDGSNFTLKIRSTKLEDSAMYFCASSERSSNQPQHFGDGTRLSIL.

This chain joins TRBV2 and TRBJ1-5; TRBD1 is a possible D gene (6 bases). V lost 6 bases and J 6 bases, leaving 9 bases between the germline ends. The germline gives CDR1 SNHLY, CDR2 FYNNEI. This CDR3 is built from 12 residues. The CDR3: CASRVGAQPQHF. CDR3 nucleotides: TGTGCCAGCAGGGTGGGGGCTCAGCCCCAGCATTTT.

The chain carries TRBV19 and TRBJ2-7; 7 nucleotides align to TRBD1. Germline trimming cut 11 bases from V and 2 bases from J; bases unmatched to any gene: 9. Germline V gene lookup returns CDR1 LNHDA and CDR2 SQIVND (reference sequence). This CDR3 has 13 residues. In DNA form, the CDR3 reads TGTGCCTGGAGTTTGGACAGGACCTACGAGCAGTACTTC. Translation gives CAWSLDRTYEQYF.

The genes are TRBV11-3 and TRBJ1-1; 8 positions agree with TRBD1. There are 15 residues in the CDR3. V shed 5 bases and J 7 bases; nucleotides not matched to a gene: 12. CDR1 SGHNT and CDR2 YENEEA come from the germline V gene. CDR3 amino acids: CASSPPAGQEIEAFF. The CDR3 coding sequence is TGTGCCAGCAGCCCGCCCGCGGGACAGGAAATTGAAGCTTTCTTT.

The chain links TRBV7-6 to TRBJ2-3; 12 bases map to TRBD2. CDR3 length: 14 amino acids. The ends lost 3 bases at V and 5 bases at J; junction bases unmatched: 0. CDR1 and CDR2 from the germline V gene are SGHVS and FNYEAQ. In nucleotides, the CDR3 is TGTGCCAGCAGCTTGACTAGCGGGGGAGATACGCAGTATTTT. This translates into CASSLTSGGDTQYF.

The table lists this clone with a count of one. This CDR3 reads CASSLPHRVEGYNEQFF. In DNA form, the CDR3 reads TGTGCCAGCAGTTTACCCCACAGGGTTGAGGGATACAATGAGCAGTTCTTC. This chain uses TRBV27 with TRBJ2-1; TRBD1 is a possible D gene (6 bases). This CDR3 is built from 17 residues. Looked up from germline, CDR1 is MNHEY and CDR2 is SMNVEV (reference sequence). Trimming cost V 2 bases and J 4 bases, with 18 bases left between them.

V and J are TRBV19 and TRBJ1-2; TRBD1 agrees at 9 bases. CDR3 length: 15 amino acids. Germline assignment: CDR1 LNHDA and CDR2 SQIVND (reference sequence). The ends lost 5 bases at V and 4 bases at J; junction bases unmatched: 8. CDR3 sequence (DNA): TGTGCCAGTAGTTTTCCGGGACAGGGTAGCTATGGCTACACCTTC. Its protein product is CASSFPGQGSYGYTF.

As for this clone: It is likely a read error, because the conserved phenylalanine at the end of the CDR3 is missing. The chain employs TRBV15 and TRBJ2-2; D call uncertain. The CDR3 sequence is 14 residues long. Germline V gives CDR1 LNHNV, CDR2 YYDKDF (reference sequence). Trimming pared 3 bases from V and 6 bases from J, leaving 11 bases between. CDR3 amino acids: CATSSPHRSGELFS. DNA for the CDR3: TGTGCCACCAGCAGCCCCCACCGCTCCGGGGAGCTGTTTTCT.

The V gene is TRBV9, the J gene TRBJ1-1; possibly TRBD1 for D (6 bases). Trimming cost V 4 bases and J 1 base, with 11 bases left between them. The length of the CDR3 is 14 residues. From germline, CDR1 is SGDLS and CDR2 YYNGEE. This chain's CDR3 is CASSTTGTNTEAFF. As DNA, the CDR3 is TGTGCCAGCAGCACTACAGGGACGAACACTGAAGCTTTCTTT.

This clone was observed at least ten times. The rearrangement joins TRBV4-2 to TRBJ2-3; 11 nucleotides line up with TRBD1. This CDR3 has 16 amino acids. V shed 3 bases and J 5 bases; nucleotides not matched to a gene: 7. Germline V gene sequence: CDR1 LGHNA, CDR2 YNFKEQ. CDR3 amino acids: CASSHPPGQGGDTQYF. CDR3 bases: TGTGCCAGCAGCCATCCTCCGGGACAGGGGGGAGATACGCAGTATTTT.

This clone turned up a few times. The chain links TRBV13 to TRBJ2-7, with D perhaps TRBD2 (6 bases). The CDR3 has 18 residues. Germline V lookup: CDR1 PRHDT, CDR2 FYEKMQ (reference sequence). With 5 bases removed from V and 3 bases from J, the gap between germline ends came to 26 bases. The CDR3 reads CASSIREHLRAPVYEQYF. CDR3 nucleotides: TGTGCCAGCAGCATACGGGAGCATTTGAGGGCTCCGGTCTACGAGCAGTACTTC.

The chain has TRBV5-6 and TRBJ1-1; D is uncertain. The length of the CDR3 is 12 residues. Germline V gene lookup returns CDR1 SGHDT and CDR2 YYEEEE. Trimming cost V 2 bases and J 7 bases, with 9 bases left between them. In nucleotides, the CDR3 is TGTGCCAGCAGCTTCTCAGGCGTTGAAGCTTTCTTT. Its translation: CASSFSGVEAFF.

This clone has more than one count but fewer than ten. CDR3 sequence: CASSHWVQISGNTIYF. The CDR3 DNA sequence: TGCGCCAGCAGCCATTGGGTACAGATCTCTGGAAACACCATATATTTT. The chain is built from TRBV4-1 and TRBJ1-3; D remains ambiguous. Germline values: CDR1 MGHRA, CDR2 YSYEKL. CDR3 size: 16 residues. Trimming took off 3 bases at V and 0 bases at J, with 12 bases between the two ends.

This clone was seen a handful of times. The chain carries TRBV6-1 and TRBJ1-5; D gene ambiguous. Germline V gene sequence: CDR1 MNHNS, CDR2 SASEGT. This CDR3 contains 12 residues. V lost 7 bases and J 10 bases, leaving 14 bases between the germline ends. The CDR3 region has the DNA TGTGCCAGCACCGGACGGGTGTTACCCCAGCATTTT. Its translation is CASTGRVLPQHF.

The chain recombines TRBV5-1 with TRBJ2-6; D call uncertain. CDR3 size: 16 residues. The germline V gene has CDR1 SGHRS and CDR2 YFSETQ. V lost 0 bases and J 0 bases, leaving 7 bases between the germline ends. CDR3 in DNA: TGCGCCAGCAGCTTGGCCGCAAGCTCTGGGGCCAACGTCCTGACTTTC. Translated: CASSLAASSGANVLTF.